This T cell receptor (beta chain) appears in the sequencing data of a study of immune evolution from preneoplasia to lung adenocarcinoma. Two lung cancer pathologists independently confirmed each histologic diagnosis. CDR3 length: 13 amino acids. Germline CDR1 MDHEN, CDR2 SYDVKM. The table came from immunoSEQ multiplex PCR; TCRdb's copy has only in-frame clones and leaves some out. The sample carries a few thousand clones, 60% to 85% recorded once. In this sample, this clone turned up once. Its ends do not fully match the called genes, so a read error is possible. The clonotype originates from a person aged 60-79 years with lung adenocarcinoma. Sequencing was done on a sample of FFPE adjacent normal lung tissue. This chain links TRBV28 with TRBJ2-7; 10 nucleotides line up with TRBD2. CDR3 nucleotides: TGTGCCAGCAGTTTCCCCGGGACTAGCGCCCCAGGCTTC. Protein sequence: CASSFPGTSAPGF.